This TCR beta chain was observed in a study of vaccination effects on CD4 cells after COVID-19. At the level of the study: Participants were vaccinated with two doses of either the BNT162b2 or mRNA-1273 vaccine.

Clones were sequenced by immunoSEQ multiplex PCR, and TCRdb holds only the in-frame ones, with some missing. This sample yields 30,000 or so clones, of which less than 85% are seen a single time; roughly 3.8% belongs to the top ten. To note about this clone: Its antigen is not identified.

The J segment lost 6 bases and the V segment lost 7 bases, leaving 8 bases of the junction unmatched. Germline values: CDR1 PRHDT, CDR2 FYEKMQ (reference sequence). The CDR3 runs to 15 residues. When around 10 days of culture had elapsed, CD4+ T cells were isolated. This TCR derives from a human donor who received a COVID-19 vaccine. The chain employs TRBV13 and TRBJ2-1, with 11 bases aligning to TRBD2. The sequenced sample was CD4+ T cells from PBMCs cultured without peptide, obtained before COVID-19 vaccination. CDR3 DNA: TGTGCCAGCACGTATTGGCTAGCGGGAGGCAATGAGCAGTTCTTC. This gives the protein CASTYWLAGGNEQFF.